This T cell receptor beta chain was identified during a study of preoperative IRX-2 immunotherapy in early breast cancer. Per the germline V gene, CDR1 is MDHEN and CDR2 is SYDVKM. V lost 4 bases, J lost 4 bases, and 8 bases lay in between. CDR3 length equals 12 residues. The assay was immunoSEQ multiplex PCR, and TCRdb's table has in-frame clones only and misses some. The sample lists more than 50,000 clones; approximately 95% were seen once. Treatment meaning: preoperative locoregional IRX-2 cytokine immunotherapy. Samples came from a phase Ib trial of preoperative locoregional IRX-2 cytokine immunotherapy.

Specimen collection occurred from a patient treated with IRX-2 immunotherapy. The chain joins TRBV28 to TRBJ2-7; TRBD2 might be the D (5 bases). This receptor was obtained from a human donor with breast cancer. The CDR3 coding sequence is TGTGCCAGCAGTTCGGGGTCTTACGAGCAGTACTTC. Residues: CASSSGSYEQYF.